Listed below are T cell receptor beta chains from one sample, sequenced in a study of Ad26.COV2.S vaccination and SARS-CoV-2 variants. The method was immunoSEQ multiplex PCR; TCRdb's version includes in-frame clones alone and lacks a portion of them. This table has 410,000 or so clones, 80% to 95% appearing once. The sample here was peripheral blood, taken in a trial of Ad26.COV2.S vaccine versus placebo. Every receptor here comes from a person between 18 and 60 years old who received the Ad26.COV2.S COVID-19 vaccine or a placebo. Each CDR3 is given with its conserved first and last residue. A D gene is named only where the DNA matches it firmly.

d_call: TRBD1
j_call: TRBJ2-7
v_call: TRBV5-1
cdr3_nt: TGCGCCAGCAGTACCGGGACAGGGTCCTACGAGCAGTACTTC
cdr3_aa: CASSTGTGSYEQYF

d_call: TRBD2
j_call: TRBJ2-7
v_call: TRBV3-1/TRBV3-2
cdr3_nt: TGTGCCAGCAGCCAAGATTTAATGGTAGCGGGACCGATTTACGAGCAGTACTTC
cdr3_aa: CASSQDLMVAGPIYEQYF

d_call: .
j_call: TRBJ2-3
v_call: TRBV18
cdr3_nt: TGTGCCAGCTCCTTGGGCACAGATACGCAGTATTTT
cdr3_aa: CASSLGTDTQYF

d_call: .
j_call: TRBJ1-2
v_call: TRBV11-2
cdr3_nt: TGTGCCAGCAGCTTACTTAGGGGGGACTATGGCTACACCTTC
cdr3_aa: CASSLLRGDYGYTF

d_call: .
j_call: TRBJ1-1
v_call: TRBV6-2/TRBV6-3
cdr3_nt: TGTGCCAGCAGTTACCCCACGGGAACTGAAGCTTTCTTT
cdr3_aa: CASSYPTGTEAFF

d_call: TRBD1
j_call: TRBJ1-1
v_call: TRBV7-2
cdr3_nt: TGTGCCAGCAGCCCGGACAGGGAAAGGGTGGCTGAAGCTTTCTTT
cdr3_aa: CASSPDRERVAEAFF

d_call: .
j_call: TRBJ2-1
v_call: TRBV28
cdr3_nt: TGTGCCAGCGGTAGGGATAGCTGGAATGAGCAGTTCTTC
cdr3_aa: CASGRDSWNEQFF

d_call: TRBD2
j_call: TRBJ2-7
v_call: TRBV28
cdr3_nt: TGTGCCAGCAGTTTAGGACTAGCGGGAGTCCACGAGCAGTACTTC
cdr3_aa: CASSLGLAGVHEQYF

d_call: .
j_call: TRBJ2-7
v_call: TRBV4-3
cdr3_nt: TGCGCCAGCAGCCAAGGCCAGGGGGGCGCCTACGAGCAGTACTTC
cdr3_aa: CASSQGQGGAYEQYF

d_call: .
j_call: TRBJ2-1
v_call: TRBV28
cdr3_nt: TGTGCCAGCAGTTTGTCCGGGAACGCCTACAATGAGCAGTTCTTC
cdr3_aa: CASSLSGNAYNEQFF

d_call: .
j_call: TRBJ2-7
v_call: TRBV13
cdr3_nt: TGTGCCAGCAGCGTGGGGACCAGCTACGAGCAGTACTTC
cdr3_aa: CASSVGTSYEQYF

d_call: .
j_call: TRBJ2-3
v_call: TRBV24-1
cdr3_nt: TGTGCCACCAGTGATCCTTACAGGGATACGCAGTATTTT
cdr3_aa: CATSDPYRDTQYF